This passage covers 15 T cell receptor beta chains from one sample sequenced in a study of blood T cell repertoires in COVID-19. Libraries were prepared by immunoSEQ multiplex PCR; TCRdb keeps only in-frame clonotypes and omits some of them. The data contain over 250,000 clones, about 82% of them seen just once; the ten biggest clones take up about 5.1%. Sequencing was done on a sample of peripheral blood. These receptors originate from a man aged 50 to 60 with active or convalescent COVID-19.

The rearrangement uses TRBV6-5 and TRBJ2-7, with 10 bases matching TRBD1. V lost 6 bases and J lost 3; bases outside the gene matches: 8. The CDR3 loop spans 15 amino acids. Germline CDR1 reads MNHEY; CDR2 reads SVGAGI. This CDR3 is CASRRGQGYGYEQYF. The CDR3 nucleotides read TGTGCCAGCAGGAGGGGACAGGGGTACGGCTACGAGCAGTACTTC.

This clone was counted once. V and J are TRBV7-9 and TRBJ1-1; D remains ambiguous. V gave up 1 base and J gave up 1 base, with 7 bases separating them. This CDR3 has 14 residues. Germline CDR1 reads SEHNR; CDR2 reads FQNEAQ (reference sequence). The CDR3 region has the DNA TGTGCCAGCAGCTTAGTCGGTGAGAACACTGAAGCTTTCTTT. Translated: CASSLVGENTEAFF.

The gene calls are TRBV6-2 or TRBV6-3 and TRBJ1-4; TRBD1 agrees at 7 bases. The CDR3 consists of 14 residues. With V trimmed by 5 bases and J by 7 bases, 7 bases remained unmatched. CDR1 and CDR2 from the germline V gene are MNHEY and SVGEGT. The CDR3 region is CASSPDRVTEKLFF. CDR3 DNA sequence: TGTGCCAGCAGTCCCGACAGGGTAACTGAAAAACTGTTTTTT.

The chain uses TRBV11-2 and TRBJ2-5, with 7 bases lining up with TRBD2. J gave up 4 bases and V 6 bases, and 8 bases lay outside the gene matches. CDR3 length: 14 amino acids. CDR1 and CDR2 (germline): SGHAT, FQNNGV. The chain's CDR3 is CASRPGGVGETQYF. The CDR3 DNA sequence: TGTGCCAGCAGGCCGGGGGGTGTCGGAGAGACCCAGTACTTC.

In DNA, the CDR3 is TGTGCCAGCTCACCAGTCGCAGCGGACCTCACCGGGGAGCTGTTTTTT. This encodes CASSPVAADLTGELFF. The V and J genes are TRBV18 and TRBJ2-2, with a weak D call TRBD2 (5 bases). Between the trimmed V and J ends, which lost 2 bases and 4 bases, there was a span of 14 bases. Germline V gene sequence: CDR1 KGHSH, CDR2 LQKENI. CDR3 length: 16 amino acids.

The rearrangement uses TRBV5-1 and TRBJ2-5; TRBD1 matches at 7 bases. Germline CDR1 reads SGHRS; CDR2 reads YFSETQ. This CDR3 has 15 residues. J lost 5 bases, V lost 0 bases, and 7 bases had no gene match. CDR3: CASSLEGTAAETQYF. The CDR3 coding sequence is TGCGCCAGCAGCTTGGAGGGGACAGCAGCGGAGACCCAGTACTTC. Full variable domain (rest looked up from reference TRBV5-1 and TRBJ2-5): KAGVTQTPRYLIKTRGQQVTLSCSPISGHRSVSWYQQTPGQGLQFLFEYFSETQRNKGNFPGRFSGRQFSNSRSEMNVSTLELGDSALYLCASSLEGTAAETQYFGPGTRLLVL.

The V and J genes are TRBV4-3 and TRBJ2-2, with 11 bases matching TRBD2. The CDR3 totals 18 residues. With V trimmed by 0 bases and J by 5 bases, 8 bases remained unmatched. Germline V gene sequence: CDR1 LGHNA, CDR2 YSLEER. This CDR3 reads CASSQERGLAGGTGELFF. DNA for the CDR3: TGCGCCAGCAGCCAAGAGAGAGGGCTAGCGGGAGGTACCGGGGAGCTGTTTTTT.

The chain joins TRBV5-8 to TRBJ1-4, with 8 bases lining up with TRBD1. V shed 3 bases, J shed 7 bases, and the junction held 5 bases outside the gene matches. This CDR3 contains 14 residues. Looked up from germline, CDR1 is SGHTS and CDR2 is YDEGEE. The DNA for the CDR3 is TGTGCCAGCAGCTCCAGGGGGCGAGGTGAAAAACTGTTTTTT. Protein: CASSSRGRGEKLFF.

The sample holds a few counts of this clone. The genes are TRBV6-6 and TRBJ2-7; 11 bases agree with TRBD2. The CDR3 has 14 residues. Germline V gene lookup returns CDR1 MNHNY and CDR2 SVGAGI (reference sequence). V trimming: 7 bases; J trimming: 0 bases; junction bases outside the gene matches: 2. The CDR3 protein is CASTSGRNSYEQYF. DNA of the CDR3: TGTGCCAGCACTAGCGGGAGGAACTCCTACGAGCAGTACTTC.

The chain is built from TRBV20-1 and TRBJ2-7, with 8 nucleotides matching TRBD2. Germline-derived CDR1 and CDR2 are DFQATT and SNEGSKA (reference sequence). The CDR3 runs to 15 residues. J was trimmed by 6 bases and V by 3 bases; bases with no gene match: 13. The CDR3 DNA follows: TGCAGTGCTAGTCCCGCGGGACTAGGGGCCCGCGAGCAGTACTTC. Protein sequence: CSASPAGLGAREQYF.

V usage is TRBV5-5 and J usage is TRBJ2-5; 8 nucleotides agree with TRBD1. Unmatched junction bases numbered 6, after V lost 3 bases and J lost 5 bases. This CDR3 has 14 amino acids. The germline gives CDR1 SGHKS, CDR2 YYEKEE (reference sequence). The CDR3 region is CASSSPGGDETQYF. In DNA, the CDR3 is TGTGCCAGCAGCTCTCCAGGGGGCGATGAGACCCAGTACTTC.

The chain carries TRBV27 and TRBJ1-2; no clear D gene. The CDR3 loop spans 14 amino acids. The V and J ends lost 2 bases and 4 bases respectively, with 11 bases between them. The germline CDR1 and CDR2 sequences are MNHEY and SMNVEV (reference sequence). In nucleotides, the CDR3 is TGTGCCAGCAGTTTAAGCCAGACTTTCTATGGCTACACCTTC. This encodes CASSLSQTFYGYTF.

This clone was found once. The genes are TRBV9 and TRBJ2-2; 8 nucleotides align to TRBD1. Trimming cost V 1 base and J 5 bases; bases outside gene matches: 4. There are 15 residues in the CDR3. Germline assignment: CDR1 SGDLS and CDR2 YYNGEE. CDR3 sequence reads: CASSVSDRATGELFF. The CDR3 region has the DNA TGTGCCAGCAGCGTATCGGACAGGGCAACCGGGGAGCTGTTTTTT.

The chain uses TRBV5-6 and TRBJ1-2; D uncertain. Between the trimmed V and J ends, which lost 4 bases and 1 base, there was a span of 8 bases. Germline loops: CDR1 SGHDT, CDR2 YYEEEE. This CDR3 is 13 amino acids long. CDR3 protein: CASSPTRNYGYTF. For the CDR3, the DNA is TGTGCCAGCAGCCCAACACGTAACTATGGCTACACCTTC.

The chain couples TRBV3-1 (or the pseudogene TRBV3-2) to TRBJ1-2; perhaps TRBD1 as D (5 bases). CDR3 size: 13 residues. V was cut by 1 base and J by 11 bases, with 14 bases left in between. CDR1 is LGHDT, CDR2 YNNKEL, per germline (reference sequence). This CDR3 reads CASSQGGGTRYTF. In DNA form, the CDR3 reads TGTGCCAGCAGCCAAGGGGGGGGAACTAGATACACCTTC.